Shown below are 10 T cell receptor beta chains from a single sample sequenced in a study of T cell changes during pregnancy in multiple sclerosis. Here immunoSEQ multiplex PCR was the method, and the copy in TCRdb shows in-frame clones only, minus some. Of about 84,000 clones listed, 90% to 95% are singletons. Sequencing was performed on peripheral blood, taken in the second trimester of pregnancy. These receptors originate from a female donor in good health, enrolled as a control in a pregnancy study.

V gene TRBV5-1 combines with J gene TRBJ1-5; a weak D match, TRBD1 (5 bases). The CDR3 loop spans 13 amino acids. V was cut by 4 bases and J by 5 bases, with 10 bases left in between. CDR1 SGHRS and CDR2 YFSETQ come from the germline V gene. In DNA, the CDR3 is TGCGCCAGCAGCCCCGCGGGGGATCAGCCCCAGCATTTT. The encoded protein is CASSPAGDQPQHF.

This chain connects TRBV5-1 to TRBJ2-2; a possible D gene is TRBD1 (6 bases). V was pared by 3 bases and J by 1 base, with 7 bases between. The CDR3 is 14 residues long. Germline V gene data show CDR1 as SGHRS and CDR2 as YFSETQ. CDR3 residues: CASSSTGNTGELFF. CDR3 coding DNA: TGCGCCAGCAGCTCGACAGGGAACACCGGGGAGCTGTTTTTT.

The chain couples TRBV19 to TRBJ2-1, with TRBD2 as a possible D gene (5 bases). Germline V CDR1 and CDR2: LNHDA, SQIVND (reference sequence). V gave up 4 bases and J gave up 10 bases, with 14 bases separating them. The CDR3 spans 13 residues. The CDR3 bases are TGTGCCAGTAGTAGGTGGGGAGAATGGGAGCAGTTCTTC. Its protein product is CASSRWGEWEQFF.

This chain links TRBV19 with TRBJ2-1, with D unresolved. Trimming stripped 6 bases from V and 8 bases from J, with 14 bases between. CDR1 is LNHDA, CDR2 SQIVND, per germline (reference sequence). This CDR3 is 13 amino acids long. The CDR3 DNA reads as TGTGCCAGTAGCCCAGAAGACATCCATGAGCAGTTCTTC. It encodes CASSPEDIHEQFF.

The rearrangement joins TRBV2 to TRBJ2-7; 8 positions match TRBD1. The CDR3 has 15 amino acids. CDR1 and CDR2 from the germline V gene are SNHLY and FYNNEI. J gave up 2 bases and V 5 bases, and 8 bases lay outside the gene matches. Here the CDR3 DNA reads TGTGCCAGCAGTTCCCGGGACAGGTTTCCCTACGAGCAGTACTTC. Its protein product is CASSSRDRFPYEQYF. Together with reference TRBV2 and TRBJ2-7, the CDR3 gives the full variable domain: EPEVTQTPSHQVTQMGQEVILRCVPISNHLYFYWYRQILGQKVEFLVSFYNNEISEKSEIFDDQFSVERPDGSNFTLKIRSTKLEDSAMYFCASSSRDRFPYEQYFGPGTRLTVT.

The rearrangement uses TRBV30 and TRBJ2-5, with 13 bases identical to TRBD2. V lost 2 bases, J lost 2 bases, and 5 bases stayed unmatched. CDR1 is GTSNPN, CDR2 SVGIG, per germline (reference sequence). The CDR3 extends over 16 amino acids. CDR3 protein: CAWSTGTSGIQETQYF. CDR3 sequence (DNA): TGTGCCTGGAGTACAGGGACTAGCGGGATACAAGAGACCCAGTACTTC.

The chain recombines TRBV7-2 with TRBJ2-7; 10 bases fit TRBD2. V was clipped by 5 bases and J by 4 bases; unmatched bases: 5. CDR1 and CDR2 from the germline V gene are SGHTA and FQGNSA. This CDR3 comprises 14 residues. The chain's CDR3 is CASSRQAGGYEQYF. As DNA, the CDR3 is TGTGCCAGCAGCCGACAAGCGGGAGGGTACGAGCAGTACTTC.

The genes are TRBV5-8 and TRBJ2-7, with D perhaps TRBD1 (5 bases). Trimming cost V 2 bases and J 4 bases, with 13 bases left between them. Germline V gene sequence: CDR1 SGHTS, CDR2 YDEGEE. The CDR3 loop spans 14 amino acids. The DNA of the CDR3 is TGTGCCAGCAGCTTTGGGCAGGGTATGTACGAGCAGTACTTC. Translated, it gives CASSFGQGMYEQYF.

The rearrangement uses TRBV6-5 and TRBJ2-7, with a possible D match to TRBD1 (5 bases). CDR3 length equals 13 residues. The V gene's germline CDR1 is MNHEY and CDR2 SVGAGI. V was trimmed by 5 bases and J by 7 bases, leaving 15 bases between them. The CDR3 here is CASSETVAGEQYF. The CDR3 DNA follows: TGTGCCAGCAGTGAGACAGTGGCCGGTGAGCAGTACTTC.

The V call is TRBV6-1, the J call TRBJ2-1; 10 bases align to TRBD2. The CDR3 totals 15 residues. In germline, CDR1 is MNHNS, CDR2 SASEGT. The ends lost 5 bases at V and 7 bases at J; junction bases unmatched: 8. CDR3 nucleotides: TGTGCCAGCAGTCTAGCGGGAGATGGTAGAAATGAGCAGTTCTTC. This codes for CASSLAGDGRNEQFF.